This T cell receptor beta chain was captured in a study of blood T cells in healthy people across ages. The CDR3 runs 14 residues. V trimming: 6 bases; J trimming: 5 bases; junction bases outside the gene matches: 8. Germline CDR1 reads DFQATT; CDR2 reads SNEGSKA (reference sequence). Through a sample-barcoded 5' primer and a J-beta primer mix, a second PCR was run for roughly 6 to 12 cycles. TCRdb used MiXCR to reprocess the 5' RACE reads, holding one entry per CDR3 protein. The table shows about 1.8 million distinct CDR3 sequences, with around 50% occurring only once. V gene TRBV20-1 combines with J gene TRBJ2-7, with 12 bases that match TRBD2. Sequenced sample: blood. The sequence derives from a woman between 35 and 50 years old in good health. CDR3 protein: CSAPGLAGIDEQYF. The CDR3 region has the DNA TGCAGTGCCCCCGGACTAGCGGGGATCGACGAGCAGTACTTC.